The T cell receptor (beta chain) under discussion was sequenced for a study of T cells in Graves' hyperthyroidism and ophthalmopathy. Looking at the study overall: Peripheral blood was collected at initial diagnosis, before any treatment.

RNA transcripts gave rise to amplified TCR beta CDR3 regions. Carried out on the TCR CDR3, a first-round RT-PCR used the HTBI primer set. TCRdb passed the multiplex PCR reads through MiXCR, listing each CDR3 protein once. Of roughly 24,000 distinct CDR3 sequences in the sample, less than 45% were seen once. Study observations and caveats: Most thyroid-expanded clonotypes above 0.001 were also found in blood.

Germline V CDR1 and CDR2: LGHNT, FRNRAP. J lost 7 bases, V lost 5 bases, and 5 bases had no gene match. The CDR3 has 14 amino acids. This clonotype was detected many times. Antigen: not known. It was uncontrolled infection, other autoimmune disease, pregnancy or lactation that excluded patients. Fresh peripheral blood, about 10 ml of it, supplied the PBMCs. The sequenced sample was blood. The V call is TRBV12-5, the J call TRBJ2-2; 9 bases are shared with TRBD1. The sequence was obtained from a woman aged 25-40 years with Graves' hyperthyroidism. The CDR3: CASGGGQGNGELFF. The CDR3 region has the DNA TGTGCTAGTGGTGGCGGACAGGGGAACGGGGAGCTGTTTTTT.